This T cell receptor beta chain appears in the sequencing data of a study of blood T cell repertoires in COVID-19. Study information: Donors in the United States, Italy and Spain gave samples during acute or convalescent COVID-19. PBMCs, B-cell-depleted T cells, or T cells were the source of the cDNA or gDNA that made up the material.

The CDR3 covers 17 residues. Germline assignment: CDR1 MNHNS and CDR2 SASEGT. V gave up 3 bases and J gave up 0 bases, with 15 bases separating them. Authors' methods: Estimation of nucleated cell counts relied on the amplification of reference gene primers. Clones were sequenced by immunoSEQ multiplex PCR, and TCRdb holds only the in-frame ones, with some missing. Clone size and the V and J calls come from that table; the DNA yielded D and trimming. This sample has over 100,000 clones, with roughly four fifths found just once. The source of this sequence is a man between 70 and 80 years old with acute or convalescent COVID-19. The specimen was peripheral blood. This chain links TRBV6-1 with TRBJ1-3; D remains unclear. DNA of the CDR3: TGTGCCAGCAGTGACGTAGGAGGGCGAAGCTCTGGAAACACCATATATTTT. Its protein product is CASSDVGGRSSGNTIYF.